This TCR beta chain was found in a study of tissue T cells after allogeneic stem cell transplantation. TCRbeta CDR3 was sequenced at survey depth with template counts. Produced via immunoSEQ multiplex PCR; TCRdb's table is partial and in-frame only. The table lists over a thousand clones, around 46% of them singletons. V was clipped by 5 bases and J by 4 bases, with 6 bases between them. The CDR3 has 11 amino acids. Germline V gives CDR1 SNHLY, CDR2 FYNGKV (reference sequence). The time point: mouse harvest day 14 after allogeneic transplant. Tail vein injection delivered 10^7 T-cell-depleted bone marrow cells and 10^6 splenic CD5+ T cells. Tissues came from B6→BALB/c major-mismatch GVHD mice at day 7 or 14. This clone was picked up a small number of times. Mouse germline and gene names are used. Sequencing ends 1 residue short of the CDR3 end; the germline J gene provides the rest.

Sequenced: gut tissue. The rearrangement uses TRBV3 and TRBJ2-7, with D possibly matching TRBD1 (5 bases). The clonotype comes from a female BALB/c mouse given C57BL/6 T cells with graft-versus-host disease after an allogeneic hematopoietic cell transplant. The part of the CDR3 DNA that was read is TGTGCCAGCAGCCGGACATATGAACAGTAC. Its translation is CASSRTYEQY. Given in full, the CDR3 is CASSRTYEQYF.